This is a list of T cell receptor beta chains from one sample in a study of blood T cell repertoires in COVID-19. This table comes from immunoSEQ multiplex PCR, and its TCRdb copy is limited to in-frame clones, with some not included. Of fewer than 100,000 clones listed, 85% were seen once; the top ten hold 3.5% to 4%. The sample taken for sequencing was peripheral blood. These receptors came from a man in his 60s with acute or convalescent COVID-19. CDR3s leave out the opening cysteine and the closing phenylalanine or tryptophan. Fields, in order: V gene, CDR3 protein.

v_call: TRBV11-3
cdr3_aa: ASSHSGLAGGPVITDTQY

v_call: TRBV29-1
cdr3_aa: SVRASEQETQY

v_call: TRBV6-1
cdr3_aa: ASSEGGGGRAYNEQF

v_call: TRBV6-4
cdr3_aa: ASGQFKNTEAF

v_call: TRBV19
cdr3_aa: ASSITGGYEQY

v_call: TRBV7-2
cdr3_aa: ASSLARRGGTDTQY

v_call: TRBV15
cdr3_aa: ATSTLGLASSYEQY

v_call: TRBV9
cdr3_aa: ASSVGGLAGTGETQY

v_call: TRBV18
cdr3_aa: ASSPGLAGETDTQY

v_call: TRBV11-1
cdr3_aa: ASSSGLQGDTEAF

v_call: TRBV7-8
cdr3_aa: ASSSRGGSNQPQH

v_call: TRBV10-2
cdr3_aa: ASSGLEGLAGEQY

v_call: TRBV3-1/TRBV3-2
cdr3_aa: ASSQIRDLTGELF

v_call: TRBV12-3/TRBV12-4
cdr3_aa: ASSFLGTYEQY

v_call: TRBV11-3
cdr3_aa: ASSFDRGETQY

v_call: TRBV11-2
cdr3_aa: ASSPAGTANEKLF

v_call: TRBV15
cdr3_aa: ATRHDRANYGYT

v_call: TRBV6-5
cdr3_aa: ASQVTKGSYNEQF

v_call: TRBV29-1
cdr3_aa: SVDLTGPNYGYT

v_call: TRBV7-2
cdr3_aa: ASSSLDSHGYT

v_call: TRBV5-1
cdr3_aa: ASSLVPSGSTGTDTQY

v_call: TRBV29-1
cdr3_aa: SVEEVNYGYT

v_call: TRBV5-1
cdr3_aa: ASSLGRVSTDTQY

v_call: TRBV6-5
cdr3_aa: ASSRGTNEKLF

v_call: TRBV10-3
cdr3_aa: AISWDREQPQH

v_call: TRBV11-2
cdr3_aa: ASRYIGTYTDTQY

v_call: TRBV4-1
cdr3_aa: ASSHLTSGLAAVGRETQY

v_call: TRBV6-2/TRBV6-3
cdr3_aa: ASSPGTSGYNEQF

v_call: TRBV28
cdr3_aa: ASRPSWPNQPQH

v_call: TRBV11-3
cdr3_aa: ASSLDFLLVPTGYGYT

v_call: TRBV7-8
cdr3_aa: ASSLDGSGGAGEQF

v_call: TRBV19
cdr3_aa: ASSKRPSTGGSPYEQY

v_call: TRBV5-1
cdr3_aa: ASMDSGSGPDTQY

v_call: TRBV5-1
cdr3_aa: ASSLSTSTDTQY

v_call: TRBV10-2
cdr3_aa: ASSESRLAGANNEQF

v_call: TRBV11-2
cdr3_aa: ASSLIGSGGEAF

v_call: TRBV4-1
cdr3_aa: ASSSPSGGRSYNEQF

v_call: TRBV6-1
cdr3_aa: ASSERAGVGNQPQH

v_call: TRBV3-1/TRBV3-2
cdr3_aa: ASSQAIAGGLNYNEQF

v_call: TRBV7-2
cdr3_aa: ASSPSAAITGELF

v_call: TRBV11-2
cdr3_aa: ASSVDSGSYEQY